A selection of T cell receptor beta chains follows, all from one sample in a study of CD8 T cells in Susac syndrome. TCRdb re-derived calls from the immunoSEQ multiplex PCR reads in MiXCR, one entry per CDR3 protein. Found here are 100,000 to 150,000 distinct CDR3 sequences, 75% to 90% of them singletons; the top ten hold around 0.5%. Sequencing input: CD8+ T cells from PBMCs. The receptors were gathered from a human donor with multiple sclerosis. Both conserved end residues are part of each CDR3. D genes are given only for firm matches. Clone sizes are given selectively: once, few, many, or a class where the clone is expanded.

j_gene,v_gene,abundance,d_gene,CDR3nt,CDR3aa
TRBJ1-5,TRBV6-6,.,.,TGTGCCAGCTCCCTGGGGGAGACCCTAGTACAGCCCCAGCATTTT,CASSLGETLVQPQHF
TRBJ1-1,TRBV12-3/TRBV12-4,.,.,TGTGCCAGCAGTTCGGAGGTGGGCACTGAAGCTTTCTTT,CASSSEVGTEAFF
TRBJ1-1,TRBV19,.,TRBD1,TGTGCCAGTAGTATGGACCCGGGACAGCTAAACACTGAAGCTTTCTTT,CASSMDPGQLNTEAFF
TRBJ1-5,TRBV5-1,.,.,TGCGCCAGCAGCGAGGAAGGAGGGAATCAGCCCCAGCATTTT,CASSEEGGNQPQHF
TRBJ1-3,TRBV5-6,.,TRBD1,TGTGCCAGCAGCCATACGGGACAGATCTCTGGAAACACCATATATTTT,CASSHTGQISGNTIYF
TRBJ1-1,TRBV6-2/TRBV6-3,.,.,TGTGCCAGCAGTTACTCATCCTCACCCAACACTGAAGCTTTCTTT,CASSYSSSPNTEAFF
TRBJ1-5,TRBV25-1,.,.,TGTGCCAGCAGTGAATCTCGGGGCCTGATTCAGCCCCAGCATTTT,CASSESRGLIQPQHF
TRBJ1-1,TRBV9,.,.,TGTGCCAGCAGTGATTCCCCGAGGGGGATGAACACTGAAGCTTTCTTT,CASSDSPRGMNTEAFF
TRBJ1-1,TRBV5-1,.,.,TGCGCCAGCAGCTTGGAGGGCGCCGGGGCTTTCTTT,CASSLEGAGAFF
TRBJ2-1,TRBV27,.,TRBD2,TGTGCCAGCAGTTTCGGCACGGGGGGGGAGCAGTTCTTC,CASSFGTGGEQFF
TRBJ1-5,TRBV6-5,.,.,TGTGCCAGCATGTATACAATGAGGATGAGCAATCAGCCCCAGCATTTT,CASMYTMRMSNQPQHF
TRBJ1-2,TRBV11-2,.,.,TGTGCCAGCAGCTCCTCATCTAACTATGGCTACACCTTC,CASSSSSNYGYTF
TRBJ2-3,TRBV4-1,.,TRBD2,TGCGCCAGCAGCCAGGTGCCAGGACTAGCGCTCACAGATACGCAGTATTTT,CASSQVPGLALTDTQYF
TRBJ1-2,TRBV19,.,.,TGTGCCAGTAGTTACAGGGACTTTTATGGCTACACCTTC,CASSYRDFYGYTF
TRBJ2-7,TRBV2,.,.,TGTGCCAGCCACTGGGGAGCCTCCTACGAGCAGTACTTC,CASHWGASYEQYF
TRBJ2-7,TRBV4-1,.,TRBD1,TGCGCCAGCAGCCAGGGGGTCGGGACAGGTCGATACGAGCAGTACTTC,CASSQGVGTGRYEQYF
TRBJ2-1,TRBV27,few,.,TGTGCCAGCAGTGGAAGGGTGCCGAGCTCCTACAATGAGCAGTTCTTC,CASSGRVPSSYNEQFF
TRBJ2-1,TRBV5-5,once,TRBD2,TGTGCCAGCAGCTTAGGGACTAGACCCGGCAATGAGCAGTTCTTC,CASSLGTRPGNEQFF
TRBJ2-1,TRBV19,.,TRBD1,TGTGCCGCTGGGACAGGACTCAATGAGCAGTTCTTC,CAAGTGLNEQFF
TRBJ2-3,TRBV6-2/TRBV6-3,.,TRBD2,TGTGCCAGCAGTTTGCTCGGGCTAGCGGGGGTAGGCGATACGCAGTATTTT,CASSLLGLAGVGDTQYF
TRBJ2-7,TRBV13,.,TRBD2,TGTGCCAGCAGCTCCCAACTAGCGGGGCGCCCCTACGAGCAGTACTTC,CASSSQLAGRPYEQYF
TRBJ1-3,TRBV10-3,.,.,TGTGCCATCAATCCAGGGGGAAACACCATATATTTT,CAINPGGNTIYF